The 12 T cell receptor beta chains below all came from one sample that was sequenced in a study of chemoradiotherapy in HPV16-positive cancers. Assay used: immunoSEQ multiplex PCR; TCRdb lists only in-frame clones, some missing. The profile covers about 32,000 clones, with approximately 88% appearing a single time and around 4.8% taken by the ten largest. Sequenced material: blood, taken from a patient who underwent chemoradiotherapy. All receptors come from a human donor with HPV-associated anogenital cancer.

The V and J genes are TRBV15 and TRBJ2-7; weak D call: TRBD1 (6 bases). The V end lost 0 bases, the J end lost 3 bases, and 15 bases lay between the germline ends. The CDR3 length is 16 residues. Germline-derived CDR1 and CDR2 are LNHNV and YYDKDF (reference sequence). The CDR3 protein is CATSRDLGAAYYEQYF. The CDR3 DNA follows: TGTGCCACCAGCAGAGATTTGGGGGCCGCCTACTACGAGCAGTACTTC.

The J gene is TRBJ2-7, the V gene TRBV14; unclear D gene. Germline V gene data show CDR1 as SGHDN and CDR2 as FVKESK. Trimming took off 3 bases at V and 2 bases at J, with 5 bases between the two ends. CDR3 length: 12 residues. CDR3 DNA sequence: TGTGCCAGCAGCCACGCCGCCTACGAGCAGTACTTC. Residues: CASSHAAYEQYF.

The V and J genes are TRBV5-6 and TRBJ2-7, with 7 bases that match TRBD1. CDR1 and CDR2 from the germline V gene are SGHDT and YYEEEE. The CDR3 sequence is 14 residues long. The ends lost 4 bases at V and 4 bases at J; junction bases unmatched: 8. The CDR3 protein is CASSPLTGEYEQYF. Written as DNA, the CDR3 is TGTGCCAGCAGCCCCTTAACAGGGGAATACGAGCAGTACTTC.

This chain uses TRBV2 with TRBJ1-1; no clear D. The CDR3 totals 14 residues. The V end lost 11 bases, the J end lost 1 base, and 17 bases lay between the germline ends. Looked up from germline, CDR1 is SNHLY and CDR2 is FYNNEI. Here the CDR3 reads CALRRGNTNTEAFF. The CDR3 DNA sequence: TGTGCCCTGCGGCGGGGTAATACGAACACTGAAGCTTTCTTT. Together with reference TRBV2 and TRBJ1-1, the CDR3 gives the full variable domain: EPEVTQTPSHQVTQMGQEVILRCVPISNHLYFYWYRQILGQKVEFLVSFYNNEISEKSEIFDDQFSVERPDGSNFTLKIRSTKLEDSAMYFCALRRGNTNTEAFFGQGTRLTVV.

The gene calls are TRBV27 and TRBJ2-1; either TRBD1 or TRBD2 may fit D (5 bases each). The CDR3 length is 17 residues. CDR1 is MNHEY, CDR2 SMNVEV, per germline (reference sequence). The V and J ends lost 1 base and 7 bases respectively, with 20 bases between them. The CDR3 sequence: CASSLLVGEGHSNEQFF. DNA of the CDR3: TGTGCCAGCAGTTTATTAGTGGGGGAAGGTCACTCGAATGAGCAGTTCTTC.

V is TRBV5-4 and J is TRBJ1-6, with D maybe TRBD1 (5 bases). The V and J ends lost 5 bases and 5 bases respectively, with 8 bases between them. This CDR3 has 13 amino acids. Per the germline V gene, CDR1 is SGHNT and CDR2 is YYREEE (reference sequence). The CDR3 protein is CASRGGDNSPLHF. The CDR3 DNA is TGTGCCAGCAGGGGGGGAGATAATTCACCCCTCCACTTT.

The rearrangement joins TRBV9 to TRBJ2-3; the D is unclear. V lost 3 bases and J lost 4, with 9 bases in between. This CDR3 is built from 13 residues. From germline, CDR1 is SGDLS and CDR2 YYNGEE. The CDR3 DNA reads TGTGCCAGCAGCGCCTCGACGGCAGATACGCAGTATTTT. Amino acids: CASSASTADTQYF.

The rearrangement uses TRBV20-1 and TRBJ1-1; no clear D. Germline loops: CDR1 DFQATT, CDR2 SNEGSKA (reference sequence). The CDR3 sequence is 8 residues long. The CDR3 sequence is CRGTEAFF. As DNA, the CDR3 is TGCAGAGGGACTGAAGCTTTCTTT.

CDR3 loop: CASSMGNTEAFF. CDR3 nucleotides: TGTGCCAGTAGTATGGGGAACACTGAAGCTTTCTTT. The V and J genes are TRBV19 and TRBJ1-1; unclear D gene. Trimming pared 3 bases from V and 1 base from J, leaving 3 bases between. The CDR3 is 12 residues long. Germline V gene data show CDR1 as LNHDA and CDR2 as SQIVND (reference sequence).

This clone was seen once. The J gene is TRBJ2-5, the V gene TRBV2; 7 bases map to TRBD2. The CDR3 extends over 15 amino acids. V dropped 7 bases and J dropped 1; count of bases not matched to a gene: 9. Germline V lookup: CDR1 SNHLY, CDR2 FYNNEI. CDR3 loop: CASMYPGGGQETQYF. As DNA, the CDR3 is TGTGCCAGCATGTACCCCGGCGGGGGCCAAGAGACCCAGTACTTC.

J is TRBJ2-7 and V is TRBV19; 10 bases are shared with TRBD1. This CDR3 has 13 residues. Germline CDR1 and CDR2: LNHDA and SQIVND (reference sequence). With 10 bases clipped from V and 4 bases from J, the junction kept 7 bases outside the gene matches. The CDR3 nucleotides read TGTGCCACCGCCAGGGACAGGGGTTACGAGCAGTACTTC. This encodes CATARDRGYEQYF. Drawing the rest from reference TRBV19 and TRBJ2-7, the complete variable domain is DGGITQSPKYLFRKEGQNVTLSCEQNLNHDAMYWYRQDPGQGLRLIYYSQIVNDFQKGDIAEGYSVSREKKESFPLTVTSAQKNPTAFYLCATARDRGYEQYFGPGTRLTVT.

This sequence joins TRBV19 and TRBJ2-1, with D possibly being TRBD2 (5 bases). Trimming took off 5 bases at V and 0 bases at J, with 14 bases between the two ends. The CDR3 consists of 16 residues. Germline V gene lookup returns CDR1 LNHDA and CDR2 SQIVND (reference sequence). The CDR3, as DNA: TGTGCCAGTAGTCCCCGGACGGGGAGCTCCTACAATGAGCAGTTCTTC. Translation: CASSPRTGSSYNEQFF.